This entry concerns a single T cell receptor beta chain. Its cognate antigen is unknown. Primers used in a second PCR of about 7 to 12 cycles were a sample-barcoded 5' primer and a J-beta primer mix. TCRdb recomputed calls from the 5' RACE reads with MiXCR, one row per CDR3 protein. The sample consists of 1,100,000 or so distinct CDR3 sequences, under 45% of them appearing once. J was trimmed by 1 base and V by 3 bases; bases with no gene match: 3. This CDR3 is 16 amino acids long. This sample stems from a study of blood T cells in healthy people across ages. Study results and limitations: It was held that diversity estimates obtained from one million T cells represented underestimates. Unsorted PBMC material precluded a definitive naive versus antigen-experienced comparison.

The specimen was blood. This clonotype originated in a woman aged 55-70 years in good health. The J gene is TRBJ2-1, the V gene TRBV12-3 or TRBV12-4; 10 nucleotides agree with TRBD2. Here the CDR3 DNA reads TGTGCCAGCAGTTTGGTACTAGCGGGGTCCTACAATGAGCAGTTCTTC. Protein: CASSLVLAGSYNEQFF.